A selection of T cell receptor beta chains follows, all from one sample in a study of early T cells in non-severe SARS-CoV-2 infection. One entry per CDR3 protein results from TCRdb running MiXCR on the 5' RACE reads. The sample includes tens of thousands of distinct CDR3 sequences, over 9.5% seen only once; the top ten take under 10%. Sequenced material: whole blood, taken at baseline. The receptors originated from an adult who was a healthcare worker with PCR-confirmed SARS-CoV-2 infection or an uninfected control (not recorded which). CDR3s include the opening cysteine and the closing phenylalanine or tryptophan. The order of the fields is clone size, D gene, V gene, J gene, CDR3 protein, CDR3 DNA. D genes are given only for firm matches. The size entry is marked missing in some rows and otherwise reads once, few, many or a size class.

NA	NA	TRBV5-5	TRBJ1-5	CASSPTPDTRIPQHF	TGTGCCAGCAGCCCCACCCCGGACACCCGGATCCCCCAGCATTTT
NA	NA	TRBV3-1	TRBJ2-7	CASSLRTAQQYF	TGTGCCAGCAGCCTACGGACAGCGCAGCAGTACTTC
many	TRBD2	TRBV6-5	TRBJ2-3	CASSYPTSGGRTDTQYF	TGTGCCAGCAGTTACCCAACTAGCGGGGGCCGCACAGATACGCAGTATTTT
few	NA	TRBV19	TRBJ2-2	CASNNPTGRGTGELFF	TGTGCCAGTAATAACCCGACAGGGAGGGGCACCGGGGAGCTGTTTTTT
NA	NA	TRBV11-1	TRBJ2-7	CASSQHQGKLYF	TGTGCCAGCAGCCAACACCAGGGAAAGCTGTACTTC
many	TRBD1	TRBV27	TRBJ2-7	CASSLGTGRQEQYF	TGTGCCAGCAGTTTAGGGACAGGGCGGCAAGAGCAGTACTTC
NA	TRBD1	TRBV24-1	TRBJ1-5	CATSDGQGGNQPQHF	TGTGCCACCAGTGATGGACAGGGTGGGAATCAGCCCCAGCATTTT
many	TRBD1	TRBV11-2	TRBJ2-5	CASSPARDRGGETQYF	TGTGCCAGCAGCCCAGCCAGGGACAGGGGAGGTGAGACCCAGTACTTC
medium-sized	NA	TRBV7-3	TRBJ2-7	CASSRGEGAYEQYF	TGTGCCAGCAGCCGGGGTGAGGGGGCCTACGAGCAGTACTTC
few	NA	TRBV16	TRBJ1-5	CASSQSQGPYQPQHF	TGTGCCAGCAGCCAATCTCAAGGTCCTTATCAGCCCCAGCATTTT
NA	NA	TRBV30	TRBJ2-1	CAWSVSKDEQFF	TGTGCCTGGAGTGTATCCAAGGATGAGCAGTTCTTC
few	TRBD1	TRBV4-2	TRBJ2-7	CASRSQTGTGYEQYF	TGTGCCAGCAGGTCTCAAACCGGGACAGGGTACGAGCAGTACTTC
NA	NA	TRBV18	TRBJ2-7	CASSPRLGDFEDEQYF	TGTGCCAGCTCACCACGTTTAGGGGACTTCGAAGACGAGCAGTACTTC
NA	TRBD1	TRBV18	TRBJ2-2	CASSPPGQPNGELFF	TGTGCCAGCTCACCTCCGGGACAGCCAAACGGGGAGCTGTTTTTT
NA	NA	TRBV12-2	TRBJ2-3	CASRSDGGSMTDTQYF	TGTGCAAGTCGCTCCGACGGGGGGTCGATGACAGATACGCAGTATTTT
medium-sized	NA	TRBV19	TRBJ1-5	CASSLNSNQPQHF	TGTGCCAGTAGTCTAAATAGCAATCAGCCCCAGCATTTT
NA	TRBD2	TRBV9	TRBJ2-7	CASSETQTSGSYEQYF	TGTGCCAGCAGCGAAACTCAGACTAGCGGATCCTACGAGCAGTACTTC
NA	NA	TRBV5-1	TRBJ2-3	CASSLDRQTDTQYF	TGCGCCAGCAGCTTGGACAGGCAAACAGATACGCAGTATTTT
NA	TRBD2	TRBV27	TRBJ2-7	CASQPAGSGGYEQYF	TGTGCCAGCCAACCCGCGGGTAGCGGGGGGTACGAGCAGTACTTC
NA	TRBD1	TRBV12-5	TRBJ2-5	CASGLPTPGTGLETQYF	TGTGCTAGTGGTTTGCCGACCCCCGGGACAGGGTTAGAGACCCAGTACTTC
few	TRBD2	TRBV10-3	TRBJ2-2	CASSPAGATGTGELFF	TGTGCCTCCTCACCAGCGGGGGCCACGGGGACCGGGGAGCTGTTTTTT
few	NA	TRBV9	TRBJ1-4	CASSVGQRKEKLFF	TGTGCCAGCAGCGTAGGACAGAGGAAAGAAAAACTGTTTTTT
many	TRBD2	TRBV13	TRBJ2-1	CASSPMSGGGINEQFF	TGTGCCAGCAGCCCTATGAGTGGCGGGGGGATTAATGAGCAGTTCTTC
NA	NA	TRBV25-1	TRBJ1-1	CASSAMGRDAFF	TGTGCCAGCAGCGCCATGGGCAGGGATGCTTTCTTT
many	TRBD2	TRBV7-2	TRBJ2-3	CASSNQRGGADTQYF	TGTGCCAGCAGCAATCAGCGGGGGGGCGCAGATACGCAGTATTTT
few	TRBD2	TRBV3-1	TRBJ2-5	CASSRTSRGGRETQYF	TGTGCCAGCAGCCGTACTTCGCGGGGGGGCCGAGAGACCCAGTACTTC
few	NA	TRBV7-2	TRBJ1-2	CASSSRNRGGYTF	TGTGCCAGCAGCTCGCGGAATCGGGGAGGCTACACCTTC
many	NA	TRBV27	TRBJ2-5	CASRGRAQETQYF	TGTGCCAGCAGGGGCAGGGCACAAGAGACCCAGTACTTC
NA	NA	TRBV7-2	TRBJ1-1	CASRTGPSSTEAFF	TGTGCCAGCAGGACGGGGCCTTCGAGTACTGAAGCTTTCTTT
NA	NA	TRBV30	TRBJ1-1	CASIGGVNTEAFF	TGTGCCTCCATAGGGGGGGTGAACACTGAAGCTTTCTTT
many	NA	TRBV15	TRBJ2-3	CATSRDPGGTDTQYF	TGTGCCACCAGCAGAGATCCAGGGGGGACAGATACGCAGTATTTT
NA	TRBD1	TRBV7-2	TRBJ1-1	CASSLNRGDTEAFF	TGTGCCAGCAGCCTGAACAGGGGGGACACTGAAGCTTTCTTT
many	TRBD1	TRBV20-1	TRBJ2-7	CRFDRDYEQYF	TGCAGGTTTGACAGGGACTACGAGCAGTACTTC
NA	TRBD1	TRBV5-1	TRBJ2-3	CASSPGQGWSTDTQYF	TGCGCCAGCAGCCCCGGACAGGGGTGGAGCACAGATACGCAGTATTTT
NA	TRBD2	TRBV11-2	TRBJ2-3	CASSLVAGGTTDTQYF	TGTGCCAGCAGCTTAGTGGCGGGGGGGACCACAGATACGCAGTATTTT
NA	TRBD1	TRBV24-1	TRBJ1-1	CATSDNDRGETEAFF	TGTGCCACCAGTGACAACGACAGGGGGGAGACTGAAGCTTTCTTT
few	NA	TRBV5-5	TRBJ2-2	CASSLMGGTGELFF	TGTGCCAGCAGCTTAATGGGGGGAACCGGGGAGCTGTTTTTT
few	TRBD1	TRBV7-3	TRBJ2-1	CASSPGTGNNEQFF	TGTGCCAGCAGCCCCGGGACAGGCAACAATGAGCAGTTCTTC
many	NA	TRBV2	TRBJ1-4	CASSATPGGSANEKLFF	TGTGCCAGCAGTGCTACCCCGGGGGGGTCAGCTAATGAAAAACTGTTTTTT
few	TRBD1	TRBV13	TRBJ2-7	CASSAPGQGYYEQYF	TGTGCCAGCAGCGCGCCGGGACAGGGTTACTACGAGCAGTACTTC
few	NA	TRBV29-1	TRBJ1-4	CSGTGQLNEKLFF	TGCAGCGGAACCGGACAGTTAAATGAAAAACTGTTTTTT
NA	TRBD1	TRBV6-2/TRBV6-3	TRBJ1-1	CASRYTGETEAFF	TGTGCCAGCAGGTACACAGGGGAAACTGAAGCTTTCTTT
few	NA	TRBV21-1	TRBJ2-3	CASNNTGPYFYSTDTQYF	TGTGCCAGCAACAATACGGGACCCTACTTTTATAGCACAGATACGCAGTATTTT
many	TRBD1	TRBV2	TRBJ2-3	CASNDRADTQYF	TGTGCCAGCAATGACAGGGCAGATACGCAGTATTTT
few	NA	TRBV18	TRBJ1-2	CASSTGPNYGYTF	TGTGCCAGCTCAACGGGACCGAACTATGGCTACACCTTC
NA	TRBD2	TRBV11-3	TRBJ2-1	CASSVGGGSYNEQFF	TGTGCCAGCTCTGTCGGGGGGGGTTCCTACAATGAGCAGTTCTTC
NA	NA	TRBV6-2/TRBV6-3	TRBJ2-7	CASSRSAYEQYF	TGTGCCAGCAGTCGGTCCGCCTACGAGCAGTACTTC
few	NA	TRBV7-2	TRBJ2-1	CASSLGGVPEQFF	TGTGCCAGCAGCTTAGGTGGGGTACCTGAGCAGTTCTTC
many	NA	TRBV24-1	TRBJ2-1	CATSDSTDNEQFF	TGTGCCACCAGTGATTCGACAGACAATGAGCAGTTCTTC
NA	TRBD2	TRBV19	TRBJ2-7	CASRPSGGALNEQYF	TGTGCCAGCCGTCCTAGCGGGGGGGCATTGAACGAGCAGTACTTC
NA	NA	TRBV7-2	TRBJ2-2	CASSSGTGELFF	TGTGCCAGCAGCTCTGGAACCGGGGAGCTGTTTTTT
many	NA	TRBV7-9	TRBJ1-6	CASSLATGVGSPLHF	TGTGCCAGCAGCTTAGCGACGGGAGTTGGTTCACCCCTCCACTTT
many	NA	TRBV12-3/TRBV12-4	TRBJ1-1	CASSNGRMNTEAFF	TGTGCCAGCAGCAACGGGCGTATGAACACTGAAGCTTTCTTT
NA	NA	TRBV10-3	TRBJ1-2	CAISIGGNYGYTF	TGTGCCATCAGCATTGGGGGGAACTATGGCTACACCTTC
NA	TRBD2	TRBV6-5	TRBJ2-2	CASSYGLKRGNTGELFF	TGTGCCAGCAGTTACGGGTTAAAGCGGGGAAACACCGGGGAGCTGTTTTTT
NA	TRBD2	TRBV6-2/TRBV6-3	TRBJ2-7	CASSLPGLGSDEQYF	TGTGCCAGCAGTTTACCGGGACTAGGATCCGACGAGCAGTACTTC
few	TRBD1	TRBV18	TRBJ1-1	CASSPSSQGDTEAFF	TGTGCCAGCTCACCTAGCTCACAGGGGGACACTGAAGCTTTCTTT